Below are 8 T cell receptor beta chains sequenced from a single sample in a study of cytomegalovirus exposure and HLA in healthy donors. The PCR used 60 Vbeta and 13 Jbeta primers. Assay: immunoSEQ multiplex PCR; the TCRdb copy retains only in-frame clones and omits some. The sample has around 100,000 clones; under 80% are singletons. The sample taken for sequencing was PBMCs. These receptors all stem from a woman aged 40 to 50 in good health and CMV-seropositive.

CDR3 loop: CASSPASTSEEFF. Written as DNA, the CDR3 is TGTGCCAGCTCACCCGCCTCAACTAGCGAGGAGTTCTTC. The V call is TRBV18, the J call TRBJ2-1; 7 bases fit TRBD2. This CDR3 has 13 residues. Per the germline V gene, CDR1 is KGHSH and CDR2 is LQKENI. V was clipped by 3 bases and J by 14 bases; unmatched bases: 10.

This CDR3 is CASSRTSGGDTDTQYF. The CDR3 nucleotides read TGTGCCAGCAGCCGGACTAGCGGGGGGGACACAGATACGCAGTATTTT. The genes are TRBV9 and TRBJ2-3, with 15 nucleotides matching TRBD2. Germline-derived CDR1 and CDR2 are SGDLS and YYNGEE. The CDR3 length is 16 residues. With 4 bases clipped from V and 2 bases from J, the junction kept 2 bases outside the gene matches.

This chain uses TRBV9 with TRBJ1-2, with TRBD1 identical over 8 bases. Trimming took 3 bases from V and 5 from J; bases not matched to a gene: 9. Per germline, CDR1 SGDLS and CDR2 YYNGEE. The CDR3 is 15 amino acids. The CDR3 region has the DNA TGTGCCAGCAGCGCCGGTGGGGGACAGGCATATGGCTACACCTTC. It specifies CASSAGGGQAYGYTF.

This clone showed up many times. The chain combines TRBV6-5 with TRBJ2-7; D may be TRBD2 (5 bases). V was clipped by 2 bases and J by 1 base, with 12 bases between them. Germline CDR1 MNHEY, CDR2 SVGAGI. CDR3 length: 15 residues. The CDR3 protein is CASSYLRGKSYEQYF. In nucleotides, the CDR3 is TGTGCCAGCAGTTACCTCCGAGGGAAGTCCTACGAGCAGTACTTC.

The chain has TRBV5-1 and TRBJ2-2, with D uncertain. Germline V gene sequence: CDR1 SGHRS, CDR2 YFSETQ. V was trimmed by 0 bases and J by 4 bases, leaving 13 bases between them. The CDR3 spans 16 residues. DNA of the CDR3: TGCGCCAGCAGCTTGGGAGTAGTGGGCGCCACCGGGGAGCTGTTTTTT. Amino acids: CASSLGVVGATGELFF.

This clone was seen a handful of times. The rearrangement links TRBV19 to TRBJ1-2; 9 nucleotides agree with TRBD1. The junction had 3 bases not matched to a gene; V was cut back by 3 bases and J by 4 bases. CDR3 length equals 14 residues. CDR1 LNHDA and CDR2 SQIVND come from the germline V gene (reference sequence). The DNA of the CDR3 is TGTGCCAGTAGTATCGGACAGGGGAGCTATGGCTACACCTTC. Protein product: CASSIGQGSYGYTF.

The V gene is TRBV11-2, the J gene TRBJ1-1; 9 bases map to TRBD1. V dropped 5 bases and J dropped 7; count of bases not matched to a gene: 11. The CDR3 extends over 15 amino acids. Germline V gives CDR1 SGHAT, CDR2 FQNNGV. The CDR3 region is CASSPPGTGTSEAFF. The CDR3 DNA is TGTGCCAGCAGCCCCCCCGGGACAGGGACTAGTGAAGCTTTCTTT.

Concerning this clone itself: The junction departs from germline at one end; a sequencing error may be responsible. The chain joins TRBV6-5 to TRBJ1-2, with 7 positions matching TRBD1. The CDR3 is 13 residues long. CDR1 is MNHEY, CDR2 SVGAGI, per germline. CDR3 in amino acids: CASSPGQIYRYTF. The CDR3 region has the DNA TGTGCCAGCAGTCCGGGACAGATCTATCGCTACACCTTC.